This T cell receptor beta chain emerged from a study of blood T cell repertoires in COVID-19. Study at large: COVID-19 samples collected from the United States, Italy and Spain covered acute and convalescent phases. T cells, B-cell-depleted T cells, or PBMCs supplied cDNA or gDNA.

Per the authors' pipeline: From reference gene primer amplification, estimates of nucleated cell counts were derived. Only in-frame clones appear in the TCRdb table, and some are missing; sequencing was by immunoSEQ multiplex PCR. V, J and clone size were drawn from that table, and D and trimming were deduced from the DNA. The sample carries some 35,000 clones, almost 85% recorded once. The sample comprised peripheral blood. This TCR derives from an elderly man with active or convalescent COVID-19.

The CDR3 loop reads CASSPLADYNEQFF. Written as DNA, the CDR3 is TGTGCCAGCAGCCCCCTAGCGGACTACAATGAGCAGTTCTTC. The chain employs TRBV11-2 and TRBJ2-1, with 7 bases matching TRBD2. The trim removed 5 bases at V and 3 bases at J, leaving 4 bases unmatched. The germline gives CDR1 SGHAT, CDR2 FQNNGV. The CDR3 has 14 residues.